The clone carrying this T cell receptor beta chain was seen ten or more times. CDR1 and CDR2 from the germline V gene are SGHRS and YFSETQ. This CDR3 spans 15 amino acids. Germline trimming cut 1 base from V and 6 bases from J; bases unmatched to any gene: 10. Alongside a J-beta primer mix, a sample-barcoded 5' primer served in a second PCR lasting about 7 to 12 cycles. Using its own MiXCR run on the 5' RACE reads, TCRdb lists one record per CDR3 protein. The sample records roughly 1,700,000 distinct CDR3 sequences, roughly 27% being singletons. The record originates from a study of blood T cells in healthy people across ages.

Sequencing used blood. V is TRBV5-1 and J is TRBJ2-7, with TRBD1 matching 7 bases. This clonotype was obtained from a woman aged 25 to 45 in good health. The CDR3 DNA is TGCGCCAGCAGCTTGAGTGGGACAGCTTCTCTCGAGCAGTACTTC. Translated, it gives CASSLSGTASLEQYF.